This T cell receptor (beta chain) was documented in a study of Graves' ophthalmopathy and Graves' hyperthyroidism. RNA transcripts provided the template for amplifying TCR beta CDR3 regions. Second-round multiplex PCR came after a first-round RT-PCR that employed HTBI primers. TCRdb itself ran the multiplex PCR reads through MiXCR, one entry per CDR3 protein. The sample contains 200,000 to 300,000 distinct CDR3 sequences, 45% of which appear only once. The V end was cut by 5 bases, the J end by 6 bases, with 20 bases between. Germline V gene lookup returns CDR1 LNHNV and CDR2 YYDKDF (reference sequence). The CDR3 totals 15 residues.

The clonotype was recovered from an adult man with Graves' ophthalmopathy. The chain has TRBV15 and TRBJ2-7, with a weak D call TRBD1 (5 bases). Input material: peripheral blood. The DNA for the CDR3 is TGTGCCACCAGCGGATCTGGGGCACTTCCCCTCGAGCAGTACTTC. This translates into CATSGSGALPLEQYF.